The 6 T cell receptor beta chains below come from one sample, sequenced in a study of long-term antiretroviral therapy in people with HIV. They ran version v3.0 of the immunoSEQ assay at survey level. TCRdb's copy holds only in-frame clones and misses some; the assay was immunoSEQ multiplex PCR. This table has some 30,000 clones, around 97% appearing once. Sequenced here: unsorted PBMCs, sampled 7.6 years after starting antiretroviral therapy. The receptors stem from a man aged 25-40 years with HIV.

The V and J genes are TRBV18 and TRBJ2-3; TRBD2 might be the D (6 bases). Germline V gene lookup returns CDR1 KGHSH and CDR2 LQKENI. The CDR3 length is 16 residues. The V end was cut by 0 bases, the J end by 5 bases, with 15 bases between. The CDR3 sequence: CASSPPRRGPRDTQYF. CDR3 coding DNA: TGTGCCAGCTCACCACCGAGGCGGGGTCCGAGAGATACGCAGTATTTT.

The V call is TRBV6-5, the J call TRBJ1-5; TRBD1 agrees at 9 bases. This CDR3 is built from 15 residues. Germline CDR1 reads MNHEY; CDR2 reads SVGAGI. J lost 3 bases, V lost 6 bases, and 6 bases had no gene match. Written as DNA, the CDR3 is TGTGCCAGCAGCTCCGGGACAGGGAACAATCAGCCCCAGCATTTT. Translated, it gives CASSSGTGNNQPQHF.

The chain employs TRBV6-5 and TRBJ2-5, with D perhaps given as TRBD1 or TRBD2 (5 bases each). Deletions cut 0 bases from V and 5 bases from J, with 10 bases between. Germline loops: CDR1 MNHEY, CDR2 SVGAGI. CDR3 size: 14 residues. The CDR3 region is CASSYSGEGETQYF. CDR3 in DNA: TGTGCCAGCAGTTACTCGGGAGAGGGGGAGACCCAGTACTTC.

The chain carries TRBV18 and TRBJ2-2; D unclear. Germline V gene data show CDR1 as KGHSH and CDR2 as LQKENI. Trimming removed 3 bases at V and 5 bases at J, with 10 bases between. CDR3 size: 14 residues. CDR3 sequence: CASSPLRATGELFF. CDR3 DNA: TGTGCCAGCTCACCCTTACGGGCGACCGGGGAGCTGTTTTTT. Full variable domain (missing parts from reference TRBV18 and TRBJ2-2): NAGVMQNPRHLVRRRGQEARLRCSPMKGHSHVYWYRQLPEEGLKFMVYLQKENIIDESGMPKERFSAEFPKEGPSILRIQQVVRGDSAAYFCASSPLRATGELFFGEGSRLTVL.

The chain carries TRBV19 and TRBJ2-2; unclear D gene. The CDR3 sequence is 14 residues long. Germline V gene data show CDR1 as LNHDA and CDR2 as SQIVND (reference sequence). V lost 6 bases and J 5 bases, leaving 13 bases between the germline ends. The CDR3 protein is CASSLIIGTGELFF. CDR3 nucleotide sequence: TGTGCCAGTAGCCTCATAATCGGGACCGGGGAGCTGTTTTTT.

V gene TRBV29-1 combines with J gene TRBJ2-7; maybe TRBD2 (6 bases). The V end was cut by 6 bases, the J end by 2 bases, with 17 bases between. CDR1 is SQVTM and CDR2 is ANQGSEA in the germline V gene. The CDR3 spans 14 residues. CDR3 sequence (DNA): TGCAGCGTGAAACCGGGAGCCGTTACCTACGAGCAGTACTTC. Translating it yields CSVKPGAVTYEQYF.